The 12 T cell receptor beta chains in this list originate from one sample, sequenced in a study of blood T cells in healthy people across ages. Alongside a J-beta primer mix, a sample-barcoded 5' primer served in a second PCR lasting roughly 6 to 11 cycles. Each CDR3 protein gets one entry after TCRdb re-called the 5' RACE reads with MiXCR. The sample gives more than 550,000 distinct CDR3 sequences, about a fifth of which show up once; about 22% is in the top ten. The sample taken for sequencing was blood. These receptors were obtained from an older man in good health.

The chain links TRBV6-5 to TRBJ2-5; the match to TRBD2 covers 14 bases. The DNA end favors TRBJ2-1, so the J call may be wrong. Germline V gene lookup returns CDR1 MNHEY and CDR2 SVGAGI. The CDR3 runs 17 residues. The CDR3: CASSYGTSGRDRNEQFF. The CDR3 DNA sequence: TGTGCCAGCAGTTACGGGACTAGCGGGAGAGATAGGAATGAGCAGTTCTTC.

This clonotype was observed a handful of times. The chain recombines TRBV7-2 with TRBJ2-3; D is perhaps TRBD2 (6 bases). Germline-derived CDR1 and CDR2 are SGHTA and FQGNSA. V was trimmed by 1 base and J by 0 bases, leaving 17 bases between them. The length of the CDR3 is 18 residues. The CDR3 loop is CASSLGTASLASTDTQYF. CDR3 nucleotides: TGTGCCAGCAGCTTAGGTACGGCTTCGCTAGCGAGCACAGATACGCAGTATTTT.

The chain carries TRBV6-6 and TRBJ1-1; no definite D call. There are 12 residues in the CDR3. CDR1 and CDR2 from the germline V gene are MNHNY and SVGAGI (reference sequence). V lost 2 bases, J lost 10 bases, and 11 bases lay in between. The CDR3 DNA is TGTGCCAGCAGTTACCGAGAGACGGCAGCTTTCTTT. Translated, it gives CASSYRETAAFF.

Note on this clonotype: Relative to the germline gene, one junction end is altered; a read error may explain this. This chain connects TRBV20-1 to TRBJ2-3; perhaps TRBD1 as D (6 bases). CDR1 DFQATT and CDR2 SNEGSKA come from the germline V gene (reference sequence). The CDR3 runs to 17 residues. CDR3 sequence reads: CNARDVGYRVRTDTQYF. For the CDR3, the DNA is TGCAATGCTAGAGATGTCGGGTACAGGGTGAGGACAGATACGCAGTATTTT.

The V gene is TRBV4-1, the J gene TRBJ2-1, with 7 bases identical to TRBD2. The V and J ends lost 4 bases and 5 bases, in that order; junction bases with no gene match: 5. The CDR3 runs 14 residues. In germline, CDR1 is MGHRA, CDR2 YSYEKL. As DNA, the CDR3 is TGCGCCAGCAGCCTAACTAGCGTTGACAATGAGCAGTTCTTC. Encoded protein: CASSLTSVDNEQFF.

The chain employs TRBV12-3 or TRBV12-4 and TRBJ2-7, with D tentatively TRBD2 (6 bases). CDR3 size: 14 residues. V lost 2 bases, J lost 7 bases, and 15 bases lay in between. CDR3 protein: CASSLTGLTVEQYF. Here the CDR3 DNA reads TGTGCCAGCAGTTTAACGGGACTTACCGTAGAGCAGTACTTC.

This clonotype has only a few counts. The chain joins TRBV29-1 to TRBJ2-5; 7 bases map to TRBD2. V trimming: 7 bases; J trimming: 2 bases; junction bases outside the gene matches: 4. There are 12 residues in the CDR3. Germline V gene data show CDR1 as SQVTM and CDR2 as ANQGSEA. The CDR3 reads CSGEGGQETQYF. The CDR3 DNA follows: TGCAGCGGGGAGGGCGGTCAAGAGACCCAGTACTTC.

This clonotype was counted a few times. The chain combines TRBV6-5 with TRBJ2-7; 7 bases are a match to TRBD1. From germline, CDR1 is MNHEY and CDR2 SVGAGI. Unmatched junction bases numbered 11, after V lost 5 bases and J lost 4 bases. This CDR3 comprises 15 residues. The CDR3, as DNA: TGTGCCAGCAGTCCTAACCCCCGGGACAGATACGAGCAGTACTTC. Translation gives CASSPNPRDRYEQYF.

This clonotype was seen more than once but under ten times. This rearrangement joins TRBV3-1 to TRBJ2-3; perhaps TRBD1 as D (5 bases). V was pared by 1 base and J by 1 base, with 12 bases between. CDR3 size: 16 residues. From germline, CDR1 is LGHDT and CDR2 YNNKEL (reference sequence). CDR3 nucleotide sequence: TGTGCCAGCAGCCAAGGTCCTGGGGCAGGCACAGATACGCAGTATTTT. Amino acids: CASSQGPGAGTDTQYF.

This chain uses TRBV10-3 with TRBJ2-1; D call uncertain. The germline CDR1 and CDR2 sequences are ENHRY and SYGVKD. V was pared by 3 bases and J by 5 bases, with 2 bases between. This CDR3 has 11 amino acids. The CDR3 DNA follows: TGTGCCATCAGTGATAACAATGAGCAGTTCTTC. Protein product: CAISDNNEQFF.

The chain is built from TRBV12-3 or TRBV12-4 and TRBJ2-5; perhaps TRBD1 as D (5 bases). V was trimmed by 8 bases and J by 1 base, leaving 11 bases between them. This CDR3 has 13 amino acids. The CDR3 nucleotides are TGTGCCAGCCAGGGCGGAACCCAAGAGACCCAGTACTTC. Translated, it gives CASQGGTQETQYF.

This clonotype has a handful of counts. The DNA of the CDR3 is TGTGCCAGCAGTTACTCGGGCGTTCACTCCTACAATGAGCAGTTCTTC. This gives the protein CASSYSGVHSYNEQFF. The gene calls are TRBV6-5 and TRBJ2-1, with D unresolved. V lost 0 bases, J lost 0 bases, and 9 bases lay in between. There are 16 residues in the CDR3. From germline, CDR1 is MNHEY and CDR2 SVGAGI.